This TCR beta chain comes out of a study of CD8+ T cells in alopecia areata. Findings and caveats of the study: Sequencing of scalp samples also captures resident alphabeta T cells of normal skin.

The CDR3 runs 15 residues. Germline V gene lookup returns CDR1 SGHDT and CDR2 YYEEEE. V lost 5 bases, J lost 3 bases, and 9 bases stayed unmatched. cDNA prepared by RNA extraction and subsequent reverse transcription served as the template for sequencing. This table comes from immunoSEQ multiplex PCR, and its TCRdb copy is limited to in-frame clones, with some not included. Of some 150,000 clones listed, about 56% are singletons. On this clone: Its target is not known.

Treatment meaning: oral pan-JAK inhibitor, 5-10 mg twice daily. The starting material was CD8+ T cells sorted from blood, obtained at week 4, from a patient treated with tofacitinib. The TCR comes from a human donor with alopecia areata. The chain combines TRBV5-6 with TRBJ2-7; 9 positions agree with TRBD1. The CDR3 DNA sequence: TGTGCCAGCAGTTATGTGGGACAGGGTTACTACGAGCAGTACTTC. Protein product: CASSYVGQGYYEQYF.